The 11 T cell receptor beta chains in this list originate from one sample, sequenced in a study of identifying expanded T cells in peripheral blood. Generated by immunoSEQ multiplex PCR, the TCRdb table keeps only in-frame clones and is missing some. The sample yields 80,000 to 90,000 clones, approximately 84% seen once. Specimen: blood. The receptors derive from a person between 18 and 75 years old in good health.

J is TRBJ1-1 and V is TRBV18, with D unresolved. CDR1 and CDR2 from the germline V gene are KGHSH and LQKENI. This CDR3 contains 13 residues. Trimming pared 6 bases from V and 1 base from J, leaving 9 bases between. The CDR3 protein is CASSGRQNTEAFF. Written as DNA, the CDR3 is TGTGCCAGCTCCGGACGGCAGAACACTGAAGCTTTCTTT.

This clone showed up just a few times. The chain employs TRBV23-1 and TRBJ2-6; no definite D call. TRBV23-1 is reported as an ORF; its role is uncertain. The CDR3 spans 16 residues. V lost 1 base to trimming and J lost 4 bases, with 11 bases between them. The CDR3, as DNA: TGCGCCAGCAGTCAATGGTGGGTGGGCGGGGCCAACGTCCTGACTTTC. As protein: CASSQWWVGGANVLTF.

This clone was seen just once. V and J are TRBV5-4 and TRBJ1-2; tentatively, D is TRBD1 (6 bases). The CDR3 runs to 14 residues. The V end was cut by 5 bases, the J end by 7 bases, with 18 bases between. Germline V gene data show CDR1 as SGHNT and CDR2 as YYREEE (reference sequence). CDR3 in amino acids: CASRTTGSVFGYTF. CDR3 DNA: TGTGCCAGCAGGACAACAGGGTCGGTTTTTGGCTACACCTTC.

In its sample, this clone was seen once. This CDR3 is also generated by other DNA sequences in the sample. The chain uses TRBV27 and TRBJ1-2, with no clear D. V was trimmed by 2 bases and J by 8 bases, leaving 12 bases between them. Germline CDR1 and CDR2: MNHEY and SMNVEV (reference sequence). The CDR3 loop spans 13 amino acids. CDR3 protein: CASSLRQGRGYTF. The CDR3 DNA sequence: TGTGCCAGCAGTTTAAGGCAAGGCAGGGGCTACACCTTC.

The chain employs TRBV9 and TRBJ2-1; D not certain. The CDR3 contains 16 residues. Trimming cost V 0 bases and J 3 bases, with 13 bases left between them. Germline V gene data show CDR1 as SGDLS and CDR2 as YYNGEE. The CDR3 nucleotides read TGTGCCAGCAGCGTAGTTGGCGGCAGCCTCTACAATGAGCAGTTCTTC. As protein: CASSVVGGSLYNEQFF. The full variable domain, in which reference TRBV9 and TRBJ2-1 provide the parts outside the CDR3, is DSGVTQTPKHLITATGQRVTLRCSPRSGDLSVYWYQQSLDQGLQFLIQYYNGEERAKGNILERFSAQQFPDLHSELNLSSLELGDSALYFCASSVVGGSLYNEQFFGPGTRLTVL.

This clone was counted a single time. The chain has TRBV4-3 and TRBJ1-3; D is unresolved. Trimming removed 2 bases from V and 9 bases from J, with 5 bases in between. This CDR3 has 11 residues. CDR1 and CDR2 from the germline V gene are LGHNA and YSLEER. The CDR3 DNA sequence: TGCGCCAGCAGCCAATCAACCACCATATATTTT. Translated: CASSQSTTIYF.

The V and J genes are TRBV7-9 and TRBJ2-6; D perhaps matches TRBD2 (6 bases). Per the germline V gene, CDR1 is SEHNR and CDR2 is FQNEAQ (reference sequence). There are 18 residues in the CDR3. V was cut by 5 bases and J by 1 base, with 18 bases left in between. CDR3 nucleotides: TGTGCCAGCAGCCCCCGCGGGAAGGGCTCGTCTGGGGCCAACGTCCTGACTTTC. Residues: CASSPRGKGSSGANVLTF.

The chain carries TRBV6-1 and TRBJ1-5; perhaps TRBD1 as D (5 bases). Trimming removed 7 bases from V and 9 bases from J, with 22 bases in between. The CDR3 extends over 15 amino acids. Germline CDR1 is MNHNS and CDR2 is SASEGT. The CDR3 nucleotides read TGTGCCAGCATCTCAGGACCTCAACTTCAGGGGCCCCAGCATTTT. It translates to CASISGPQLQGPQHF.

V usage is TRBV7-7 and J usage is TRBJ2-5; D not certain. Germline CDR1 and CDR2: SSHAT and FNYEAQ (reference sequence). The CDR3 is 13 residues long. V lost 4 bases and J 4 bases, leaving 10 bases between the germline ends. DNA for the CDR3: TGTGCCAGCAGCTGGGATATCGGAGAGACCCAGTACTTC. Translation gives CASSWDIGETQYF.

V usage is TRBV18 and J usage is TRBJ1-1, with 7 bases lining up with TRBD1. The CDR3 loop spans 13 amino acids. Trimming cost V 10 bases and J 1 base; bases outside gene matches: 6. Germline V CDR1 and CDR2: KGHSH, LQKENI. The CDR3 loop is CATSGQSNTEAFF. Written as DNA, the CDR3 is TGTGCCACCTCGGGACAGTCGAACACTGAAGCTTTCTTT.

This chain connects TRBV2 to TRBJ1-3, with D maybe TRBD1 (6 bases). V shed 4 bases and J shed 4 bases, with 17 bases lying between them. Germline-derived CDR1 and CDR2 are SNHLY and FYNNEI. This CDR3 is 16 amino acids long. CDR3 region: CASSVFPGARGNTIYF. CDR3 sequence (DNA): TGTGCCAGCAGTGTCTTCCCGGGGGCAAGGGGAAACACCATATATTTT.